The clone carrying this TCR beta chain came up many times. Its antigen is not identified. Germline assignment: CDR1 SEHNR and CDR2 FQNEAQ (reference sequence). Trimming stripped 4 bases from V and 3 bases from J, with 12 bases between. The CDR3 loop spans 15 amino acids. This sample's TCRbeta library carried unique molecular identifier barcodes. TCRdb called the PCR reads again in MiXCR, with one record for every CDR3 protein. The repertoire holds tens of thousands of distinct CDR3 sequences, about 6% seen once, with around 27% in the top ten. This entry is derived from a study of T-cell reconstitution after alpha-beta-depleted transplantation in children. Study results and limitations: After transplant, at about two months, alpha-beta T cells were reportedly derived from several hundred expanded graft clones.

The specimen was peripheral blood, collected 60 days after TCRalphabeta/CD19-depleted stem cell transplant. The chain employs TRBV7-9 and TRBJ1-4, with D unresolved. This receptor was obtained from a child in the first two years of life who had a stem cell transplant for acute myeloid leukemia, so the T cells may come from the graft donor. CDR3 DNA: TGTGCCAGCAGCTGGGCCTTAGAGCCTAATGAAAAACTGTTTTTT. This codes for CASSWALEPNEKLFF.